This T cell receptor beta chain is from a study of blood T cell repertoires in COVID-19. Original methodology: From reference gene primer amplification, estimates of nucleated cell counts were derived. Data came from immunoSEQ multiplex PCR; TCRdb stores just in-frame clones and leaves some out. The V and J calls and clone size come from that table; D and trimming were worked out from the DNA. The sample shows tens of thousands of clones, 70% to 90% of them seen only once. CDR3 length: 14 amino acids. Germline V CDR1 and CDR2: SEHNR, FQNEAQ (reference sequence). V was cut by 5 bases and J by 4 bases, with 9 bases left in between. While infection was still active, Seattle patients were enrolled and then followed longitudinally.

The chain combines TRBV7-9 with TRBJ2-6; D ambiguous. The TCR was taken from a woman of 80 years or more with COVID-19, enrolled during active disease. Sequenced material: peripheral blood. The CDR3 spells CASSHRSGANVLTF. CDR3 DNA: TGTGCCAGCAGCCACAGATCCGGGGCCAACGTCCTGACTTTC.